The 9 T cell receptor beta chains in this list originate from one sample, sequenced in a study of CD8 T cells in Susac syndrome. Random hexamers served to reverse transcribe roughly 0.5 to 1 ug RNA. TCRdb re-called the immunoSEQ multiplex PCR reads with MiXCR, one entry per CDR3 protein. The data show approximately 77,000 distinct CDR3 sequences, about 92% seen once. What was sequenced was CD4+ T cells from PBMCs. These receptors all stem from a human donor with Susac syndrome.

V usage is TRBV25-1 and J usage is TRBJ2-5, with D unclear. The V gene's germline CDR1 is MGHDK and CDR2 SYGVNS. The CDR3 has 11 residues. Between the trimmed V and J ends, which lost 0 bases and 5 bases, there was a span of 1 base. Written as DNA, the CDR3 is TGTGCCAGCAGTGAATATGAGACCCAGTACTTC. Translated: CASSEYETQYF.

The genes are TRBV5-4 and TRBJ1-5, with 9 positions matching TRBD1. V trimming: 4 bases; J trimming: 0 bases; junction bases outside the gene matches: 2. The CDR3 runs to 15 residues. CDR1 and CDR2 (germline): SGHNT, YYREEE (reference sequence). CDR3: CASSRDRDSNQPQHF. The CDR3, as DNA: TGTGCCAGCAGCCGGGACAGGGATAGCAATCAGCCCCAGCATTTT.

With respect to this clonotype: Germline is not matched at one junction end, which may reflect a read error. The chain couples TRBV20-1 to TRBJ1-2, with D possibly matching TRBD1 (6 bases). Germline V CDR1 and CDR2: DFQATT, SNEGSKA (reference sequence). CDR3 size: 13 residues. CDR3 DNA sequence: TGCAGTGCTAGTAGGGACACCGTCCAGACTTCCGCCTTC. It yields the protein CSASRDTVQTSAF.

The chain has TRBV18 and TRBJ2-7, with D unresolved. The CDR3 contains 15 residues. Germline V gives CDR1 KGHSH, CDR2 LQKENI. V was shortened by 0 bases and J by 0 bases, with 9 bases between the two germline ends. Here the CDR3 DNA reads TGTGCCAGCTCACCACCGGGCGCAGACTCCTACGAGCAGTACTTC. It translates to CASSPPGADSYEQYF.

The chain links TRBV19 to TRBJ1-5, with D hard to call. Between the trimmed V and J ends, which lost 7 bases and 1 base, there was a span of 8 bases. The CDR3 covers 13 residues. The germline V gene has CDR1 LNHDA and CDR2 SQIVND (reference sequence). In DNA form, the CDR3 reads TGTGCCAGTAAGGGATGGAGCAATCAGCCCCAGCATTTT. Its translation: CASKGWSNQPQHF.

V and J are TRBV20-1 and TRBJ2-1; 10 bases match TRBD2. The germline gives CDR1 DFQATT, CDR2 SNEGSKA (reference sequence). J was trimmed by 5 bases and V by 5 bases; bases with no gene match: 6. The CDR3 has 14 residues. The chain's CDR3 is CSAHRTSGDNEQFF. CDR3 in DNA: TGCAGTGCTCACAGGACTAGCGGAGACAATGAGCAGTTCTTC.

This chain connects TRBV20-1 to TRBJ2-2; TRBD1 matches at 9 bases. Trimming cost V 3 bases and J 2 bases; bases outside gene matches: 1. The CDR3 totals 14 residues. Germline V gene sequence: CDR1 DFQATT, CDR2 SNEGSKA (reference sequence). The CDR3 nucleotides are TGCAGTGCTAGGGGACAGGGTAACACCGGGGAGCTGTTTTTT. This translates into CSARGQGNTGELFF.

The chain uses TRBV3-1 and TRBJ2-7; tentative D call: TRBD2 (6 bases). The CDR3 has 14 residues. Germline V CDR1 and CDR2: LGHDT, YNNKEL (reference sequence). Trimming shortened V by 4 bases and J by 0 bases, and 10 bases separated the two germline ends. The CDR3 region is CASSPPGLSYEQYF. CDR3 nucleotides: TGTGCCAGCAGCCCTCCGGGACTCTCCTACGAGCAGTACTTC.

The chain links TRBV12-3 or TRBV12-4 to TRBJ1-3; 9 positions match TRBD1. The V and J ends lost 7 bases and 9 bases, in that order; junction bases with no gene match: 10. The CDR3 covers 14 residues. CDR3 coding DNA: TGTGCCAGCAATCCGGGACAGGGAGGATTCACCATATATTTT. It codes for CASNPGQGGFTIYF.